Listed below are T cell receptor beta chains from one sample, sequenced in a study of early T cells in non-severe SARS-CoV-2 infection. TCRdb itself ran the 5' RACE reads through MiXCR, one entry per CDR3 protein. The sample records some 77,000 distinct CDR3 sequences, around 17% being singletons. Sequencing used whole blood. The receptors stem from an adult who was a healthcare worker with PCR-confirmed SARS-CoV-2 infection or an uninfected control (not recorded which). The CDR3 runs from the conserved cysteine through the conserved F or W. Each record gives: V gene, D gene, J gene, clone size, CDR3 protein, CDR3 DNA. The D gene is left open where the match is weak. The listing skips clone size in some rows; elsewhere it reads once, few, many or a size class.

>TRBV27|-|TRBJ1-1|-
CASRPGQLHQVNAFF
TGTGCCAGCCGACCTGGGCAGCTTCACCAGGTTAATGCTTTCTTT
>TRBV11-2|-|TRBJ2-5|-
CASSLLTAWYQETQYF
TGTGCCAGCAGCTTGTTGACAGCATGGTACCAAGAGACCCAGTACTTC
>TRBV19|TRBD2|TRBJ2-1|-
CASSMGRGSSYNEQFF
TGTGCCAGTAGTATGGGGCGGGGGAGCTCCTACAATGAGCAGTTCTTC
>TRBV6-2/TRBV6-3|-|TRBJ2-7|many
CASSYLGGYEQYF
TGTGCCAGCAGTTATCTTGGGGGGTACGAGCAGTACTTC
>TRBV29-1|-|TRBJ2-3|many
CSAEGADTQYF
TGCAGCGCCGAGGGGGCAGATACGCAGTATTTT
>TRBV18|-|TRBJ1-1|-
CASSPKSAGALDTEAFF
TGTGCCAGCTCACCTAAGTCAGCGGGGGCGCTCGACACTGAAGCTTTCTTT
>TRBV20-1|TRBD2|TRBJ2-7|few
CSAPPSGRDYEQYF
TGCAGTGCCCCCCCCAGCGGGAGGGACTACGAGCAGTACTTC
>TRBV12-3/TRBV12-4|-|TRBJ2-4|few
CASSLTGPKNIQYF
TGTGCCAGCAGTCTGACAGGCCCTAAAAACATTCAGTACTTC
>TRBV7-9|TRBD1|TRBJ1-1|few
CASSLRQGLNTEAFF
TGTGCCAGCAGCTTAAGACAGGGGCTGAACACTGAAGCTTTCTTT
>TRBV5-5|-|TRBJ1-2|few
CASSLRGNYGYTF
TGTGCCAGCAGCTTGAGGGGGAACTATGGCTACACCTTC
>TRBV4-2|TRBD2|TRBJ2-2|-
CASSQRGLVGNTGELFF
TGTGCCAGCAGCCAGCGGGGACTAGTCGGGAACACCGGGGAGCTGTTTTTT
>TRBV6-2/TRBV6-3|-|TRBJ1-1|few
CASSSRVFEAFF
TGTGCCAGCAGTTCCAGGGTATTTGAAGCTTTCTTT
>TRBV28|TRBD1|TRBJ2-5|few
CASSAGTGGAKTQYF
TGTGCCAGCAGTGCCGGGACAGGGGGCGCGAAGACCCAGTACTTC
>TRBV19|-|TRBJ1-2|many
CASSISHPDSSYGYTF
TGTGCCAGTAGTATAAGTCATCCGGATTCTTCCTATGGCTACACCTTC
>TRBV27|-|TRBJ2-7|-
CASSSIENIREQYF
TGTGCCAGCAGCTCAATAGAGAACATACGCGAGCAGTACTTC
>TRBV19|TRBD2|TRBJ2-1|many
CATSRVAGGTYNEQFF
TGTGCCACCAGTCGTGTAGCGGGGGGGACCTACAATGAGCAGTTCTTC
>TRBV7-8|TRBD2|TRBJ2-1|few
CASSLALAGSSYNEQFF
TGTGCCAGCAGCTTAGCGCTAGCGGGGAGCTCCTACAATGAGCAGTTCTTC
>TRBV11-2|-|TRBJ2-1|many
CASSQTQSSYNEQFF
TGTGCCAGCAGCCAAACCCAGTCCTCCTACAATGAGCAGTTCTTC
>TRBV9|-|TRBJ1-1|-
CASSEGGYTEALF
TGTGCCAGTAGCGAGGGAGGCTACACTGAAGCTCTCTTT
>TRBV15|-|TRBJ2-5|-
CATSTTPGSETQYF
TGTGCCACCAGCACCACCCCGGGGAGCGAGACCCAGTACTTC
>TRBV6-5|-|TRBJ1-1|few
CASSYLRETEAFF
TGTGCCAGCAGTTATCTCAGGGAGACTGAAGCTTTCTTT
>TRBV5-6|-|TRBJ1-5|few
CASSLMRTGSGNQPQHF
TGTGCCAGCAGCTTGATGCGAACAGGGTCTGGCAATCAGCCCCAGCATTTT
>TRBV2|TRBD2|TRBJ2-7|few
CASTPLAVQYF
TGTGCCAGCACCCCACTAGCGGTGCAGTACTTC
>TRBV11-2|TRBD1|TRBJ2-1|-
CASSLWQGDEQFF
TGTGCCAGCAGCTTATGGCAGGGGGATGAGCAGTTCTTC
>TRBV5-1|TRBD1|TRBJ2-7|few
CASGEIQGHEQYF
TGCGCCAGCGGCGAAATACAGGGGCACGAGCAGTACTTC
>TRBV3-1|TRBD1|TRBJ2-2|-
CASTSGQVAGELFF
TGTGCCAGCACCTCAGGACAGGTCGCCGGGGAGCTGTTTTTT
>TRBV29-1|-|TRBJ2-5|-
CSVDLARETQYF
TGCAGCGTGGATCTAGCGAGAGAGACCCAGTACTTC
>TRBV27|-|TRBJ2-7|-
CASSLSPSYEQYF
TGTGCCAGCAGTTTAAGTCCGTCCTACGAGCAGTACTTC
>TRBV12-5|-|TRBJ1-1|few
CASGFDDRTEAFF
TGTGCTAGTGGTTTTGACGACCGTACTGAAGCTTTCTTT
>TRBV28|-|TRBJ2-3|few
CASSLAGRTDTQYF
TGTGCCAGCAGCCTAGCCGGGCGGACAGATACGCAGTATTTT
>TRBV29-1|TRBD1|TRBJ1-2|once
CSVSMGTGNYGYTF
TGCAGCGTGTCGATGGGGACAGGGAACTATGGCTACACCTTC
>TRBV7-9|TRBD1|TRBJ1-6|-
CASSLRDSYNSPLHF
TGTGCCAGCAGCCTCCGGGACAGTTATAATTCACCCCTCCACTTT
>TRBV18|TRBD2|TRBJ2-1|once
CASSPSAGGGEQFF
TGTGCCAGCTCACCATCAGCGGGAGGCGGTGAGCAGTTCTTC
>TRBV6-2/TRBV6-3|-|TRBJ1-2|-
CASSPTEDYGYTF
TGTGCCAGCAGCCCCACGGAAGACTATGGCTACACCTTC
>TRBV10-2|TRBD1|TRBJ2-3|-
CASSESGQATDTQYF
TGCGCCAGCAGTGAATCGGGACAGGCCACAGATACGCAGTATTTT
>TRBV2|-|TRBJ2-2|-
CASSPTRTVNTGELFF
TGTGCCAGCAGTCCAACCCGGACGGTAAACACCGGGGAGCTGTTTTTT
>TRBV11-3|-|TRBJ1-1|few
CASSSWTDMNTEAFF
TGTGCCAGCAGCTCCTGGACAGATATGAACACTGAAGCTTTCTTT
>TRBV20-1|-|TRBJ1-5|-
CSASSPSIYQPQHF
TGCAGTGCTAGCAGTCCGTCCATCTATCAGCCCCAGCATTTT
>TRBV30|TRBD2|TRBJ2-1|-
CAWTSGRARAEGAFF
TGTGCCTGGACTAGCGGGAGGGCCAGGGCCGAAGGGGCGTTCTTC
>TRBV7-9|-|TRBJ1-3|many
CASSDGPTTGNTIYF
TGTGCCAGCAGCGACGGACCTACGACTGGAAACACCATATATTTT
>TRBV12-3/TRBV12-4|TRBD2|TRBJ2-1|few
CASSSPLGTSGRKNNEQFF
TGTGCCAGCAGTTCCCCGCTAGGGACTAGCGGCAGGAAAAACAATGAGCAGTTCTTC
>TRBV18|TRBD2|TRBJ2-1|few
CASSPNGETSGGNEQFF
TGTGCCAGCTCTCCAAATGGGGAAACTAGCGGTGGAAATGAGCAGTTCTTC
>TRBV7-9|-|TRBJ2-7|-
CASSRLAGATYEQYF
TGTGCCAGCAGCCGACTCGCGGGGGCCACCTACGAGCAGTACTTC
>TRBV19|-|TRBJ2-5|few
CASSHRGGQPETQYF
TGTGCCAGTAGCCATAGGGGGGGACAGCCTGAGACCCAGTACTTC
>TRBV12-3/TRBV12-4|-|TRBJ1-1|few
CASRPQQGGSTEAFF
TGTGCCAGCAGACCCCAACAGGGAGGGTCCACTGAAGCTTTCTTT
>TRBV12-3/TRBV12-4|-|TRBJ1-5|few
CASSLLGGNQPQHF
TGTGCCAGCAGTTTACTGGGTGGAAATCAGCCCCAGCATTTT
>TRBV6-5|-|TRBJ2-2|-
CASSYSGTNTGELFF
TGTGCCAGCAGTTACTCGGGAACGAACACCGGGGAGCTGTTTTTT
>TRBV11-2|-|TRBJ2-5|few
CASTLMVRTETQYF
TGTGCCAGCACTCTTATGGTTAGGACGGAGACCCAGTACTTC